This T cell receptor (beta chain) comes out of a study of blood T cell repertoires in COVID-19. Study as a whole: Samples of COVID-19 (acute and convalescent) were obtained from the United States, Italy and Spain. T cells, B-cell-depleted T cells, or PBMCs supplied cDNA or gDNA.

In the authors' methods: Using reference gene primer amplification, nucleated cell counts were estimated. Measured with immunoSEQ multiplex PCR; TCRdb has only the in-frame clones, and not every one. V, J and clone size are those of that table, while D and trimming were read from the DNA. The sample lists roughly 120,000 clones, 82% occurring once. The CDR3 extends over 15 amino acids. From germline, CDR1 is LGHDT and CDR2 YNNKEL (reference sequence). Trimming cost V 1 base and J 5 bases, with 13 bases left between them. Sequencing input: peripheral blood. This TCR was sampled from a woman aged 55 to 70 with acute or convalescent COVID-19. J is TRBJ2-3 and V is TRBV3-1 (or the pseudogene TRBV3-2), with a tentative D call TRBD2 (7 bases). This CDR3 is CASSQVRGGQDTQYF. The CDR3 DNA reads TGTGCCAGCAGCCAAGTGAGGGGGGGCCAAGATACGCAGTATTTT.